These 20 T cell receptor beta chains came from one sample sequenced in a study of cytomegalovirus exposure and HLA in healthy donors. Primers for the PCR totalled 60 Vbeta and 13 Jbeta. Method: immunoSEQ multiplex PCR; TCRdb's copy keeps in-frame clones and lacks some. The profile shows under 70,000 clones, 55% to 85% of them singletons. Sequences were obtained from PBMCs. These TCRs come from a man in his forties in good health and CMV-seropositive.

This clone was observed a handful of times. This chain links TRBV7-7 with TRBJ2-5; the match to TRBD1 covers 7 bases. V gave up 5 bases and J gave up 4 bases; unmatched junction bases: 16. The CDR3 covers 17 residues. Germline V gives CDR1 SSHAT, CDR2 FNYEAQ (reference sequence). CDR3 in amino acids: CASSRYSGGTAPETQYF. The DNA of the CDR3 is TGTGCCAGCAGCCGATACTCAGGGGGTACAGCCCCAGAGACCCAGTACTTC.

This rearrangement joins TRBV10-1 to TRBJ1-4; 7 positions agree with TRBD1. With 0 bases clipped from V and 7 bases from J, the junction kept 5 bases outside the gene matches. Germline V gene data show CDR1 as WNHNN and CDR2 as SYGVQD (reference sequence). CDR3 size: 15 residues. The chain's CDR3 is CASSESGTAGEKLFF. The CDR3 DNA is TGCGCCAGCAGTGAGTCCGGGACAGCGGGTGAAAAACTGTTTTTT.

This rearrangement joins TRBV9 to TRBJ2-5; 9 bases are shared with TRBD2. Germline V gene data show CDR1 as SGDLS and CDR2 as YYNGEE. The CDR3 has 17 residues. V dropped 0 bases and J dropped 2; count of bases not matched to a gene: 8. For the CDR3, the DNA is TGTGCCAGCAGCGTAGGGATAGCGGGGGCCTTACAAGAGACCCAGTACTTC. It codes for CASSVGIAGALQETQYF.

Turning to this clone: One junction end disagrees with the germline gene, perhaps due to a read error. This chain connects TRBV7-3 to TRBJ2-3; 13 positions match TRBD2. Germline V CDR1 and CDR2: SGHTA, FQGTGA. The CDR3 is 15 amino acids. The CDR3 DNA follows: TGTGCCAGCAGCCTAACTAGCGGGGGGGCAGATACGCAGTATTTT. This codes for CASSLTSGGADTQYF.

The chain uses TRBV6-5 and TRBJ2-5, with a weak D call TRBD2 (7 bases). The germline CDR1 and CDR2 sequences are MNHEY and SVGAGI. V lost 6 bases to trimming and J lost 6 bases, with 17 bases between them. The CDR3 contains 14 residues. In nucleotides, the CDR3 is TGTGCCAGCAGCCCCGGGGGGCGGATTCAGACCCAGTACTTC. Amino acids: CASSPGGRIQTQYF.

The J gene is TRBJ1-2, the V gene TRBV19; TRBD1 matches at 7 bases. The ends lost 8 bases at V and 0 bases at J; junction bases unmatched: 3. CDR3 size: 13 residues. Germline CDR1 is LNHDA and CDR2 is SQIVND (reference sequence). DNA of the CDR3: TGTGCCAGTGGGGACAGTACTAACTATGGCTACACCTTC. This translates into CASGDSTNYGYTF.

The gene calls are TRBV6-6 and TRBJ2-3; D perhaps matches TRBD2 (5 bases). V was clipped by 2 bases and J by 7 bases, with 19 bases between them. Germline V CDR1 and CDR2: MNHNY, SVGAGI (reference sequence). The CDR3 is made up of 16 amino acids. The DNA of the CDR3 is TGTGCCAGCAGTTACAGCGGACGGCTGCCTGAATATACGCAGTATTTT. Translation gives CASSYSGRLPEYTQYF.

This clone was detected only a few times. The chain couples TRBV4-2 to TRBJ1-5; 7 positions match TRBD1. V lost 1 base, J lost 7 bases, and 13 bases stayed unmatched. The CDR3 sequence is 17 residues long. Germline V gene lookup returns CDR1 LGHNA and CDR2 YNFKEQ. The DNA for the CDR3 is TGTGCCAGCAGCCAAGTTGGGTTTGAGGGGGCTAGGCAGCCCCAGCATTTT. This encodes CASSQVGFEGARQPQHF.

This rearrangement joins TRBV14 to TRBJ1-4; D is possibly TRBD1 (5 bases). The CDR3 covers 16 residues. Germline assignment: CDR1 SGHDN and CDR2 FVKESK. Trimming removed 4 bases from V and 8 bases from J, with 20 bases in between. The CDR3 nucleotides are TGTGCCAGCAGCCGAACCACCGGCAGGGAACGCGAAAAACTGTTTTTT. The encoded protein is CASSRTTGREREKLFF.

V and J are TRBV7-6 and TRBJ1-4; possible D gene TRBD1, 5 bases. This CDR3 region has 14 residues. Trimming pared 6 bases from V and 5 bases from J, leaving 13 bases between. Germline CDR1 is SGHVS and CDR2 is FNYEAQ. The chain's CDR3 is CASSRTGENEKLFF. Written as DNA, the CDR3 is TGTGCCAGCAGTCGGACGGGGGAGAATGAAAAACTGTTTTTT.

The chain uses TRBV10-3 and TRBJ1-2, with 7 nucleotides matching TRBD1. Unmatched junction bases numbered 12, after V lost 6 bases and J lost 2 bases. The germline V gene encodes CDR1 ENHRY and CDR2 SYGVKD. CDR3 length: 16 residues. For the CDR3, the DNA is TGTGCCATCAGGGACCCCGCGGGACAGATCAACTATGGCTACACCTTC. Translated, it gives CAIRDPAGQINYGYTF.

In nucleotides, the CDR3 is TGTGCCAGCAGTGAAGGGCTAGCTATGGAGACCCAGTACTTC. This sequence encodes CASSEGLAMETQYF. This chain uses TRBV6-1 with TRBJ2-5; D is possibly TRBD2 (5 bases). Germline loops: CDR1 MNHNS, CDR2 SASEGT. The CDR3 is 14 amino acids. The V end was cut by 1 base, the J end by 5 bases, with 11 bases between.

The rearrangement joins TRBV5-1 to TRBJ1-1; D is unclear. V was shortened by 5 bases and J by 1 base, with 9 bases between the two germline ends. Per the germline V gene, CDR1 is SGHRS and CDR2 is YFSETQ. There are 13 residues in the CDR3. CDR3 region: CASRQSENTEAFF. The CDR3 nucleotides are TGCGCCAGCAGACAATCAGAGAACACTGAAGCTTTCTTT.

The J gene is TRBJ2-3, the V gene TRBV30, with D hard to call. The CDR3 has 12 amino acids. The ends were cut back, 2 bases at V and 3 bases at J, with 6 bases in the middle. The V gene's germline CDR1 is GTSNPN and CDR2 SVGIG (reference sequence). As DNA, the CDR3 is TGTGCCTGGAGTCCCGGGACAGATACGCAGTATTTT. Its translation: CAWSPGTDTQYF.

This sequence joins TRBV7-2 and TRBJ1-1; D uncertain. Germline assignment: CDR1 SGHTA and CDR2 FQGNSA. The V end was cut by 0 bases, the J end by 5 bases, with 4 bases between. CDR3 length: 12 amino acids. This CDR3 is CASSLAGTEAFF. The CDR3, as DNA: TGTGCCAGCAGCTTAGCCGGTACTGAAGCTTTCTTT.

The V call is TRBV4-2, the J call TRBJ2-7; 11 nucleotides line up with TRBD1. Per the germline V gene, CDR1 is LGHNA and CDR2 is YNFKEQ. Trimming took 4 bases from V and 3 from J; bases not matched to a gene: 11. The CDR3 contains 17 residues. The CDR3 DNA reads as TGTGCCAGCAGCCCCTTGAACGGGGGGACAGGGGGCTACGAGCAGTACTTC. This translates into CASSPLNGGTGGYEQYF.

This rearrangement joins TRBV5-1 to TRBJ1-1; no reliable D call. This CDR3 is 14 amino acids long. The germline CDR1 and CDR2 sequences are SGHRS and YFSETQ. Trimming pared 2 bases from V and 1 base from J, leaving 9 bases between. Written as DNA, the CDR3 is TGCGCCAGCAGCTTACTTCCAGGGAACACTGAAGCTTTCTTT. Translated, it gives CASSLLPGNTEAFF.

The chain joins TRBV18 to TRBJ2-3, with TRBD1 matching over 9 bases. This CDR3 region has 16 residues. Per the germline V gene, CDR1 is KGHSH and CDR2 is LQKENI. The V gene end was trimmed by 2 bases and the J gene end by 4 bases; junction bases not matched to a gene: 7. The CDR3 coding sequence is TGTGCCAGCTCACCAGGGACAGGGAATTTAGCAGATACGCAGTATTTT. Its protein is CASSPGTGNLADTQYF.

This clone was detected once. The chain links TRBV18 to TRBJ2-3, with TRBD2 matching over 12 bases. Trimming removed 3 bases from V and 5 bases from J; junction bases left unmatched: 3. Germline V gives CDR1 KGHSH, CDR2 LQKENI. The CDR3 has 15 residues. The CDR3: CASSPPSGGGDTQYF. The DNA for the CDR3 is TGTGCCAGCTCACCTCCTAGCGGGGGGGGAGATACGCAGTATTTT.

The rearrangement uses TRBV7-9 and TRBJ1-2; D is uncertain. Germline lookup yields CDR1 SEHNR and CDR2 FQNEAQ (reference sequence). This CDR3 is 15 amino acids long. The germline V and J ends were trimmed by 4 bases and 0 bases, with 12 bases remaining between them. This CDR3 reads CASSSTYTTNYGYTF. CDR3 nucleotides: TGTGCCAGCAGCTCCACGTACACCACTAACTATGGCTACACCTTC.